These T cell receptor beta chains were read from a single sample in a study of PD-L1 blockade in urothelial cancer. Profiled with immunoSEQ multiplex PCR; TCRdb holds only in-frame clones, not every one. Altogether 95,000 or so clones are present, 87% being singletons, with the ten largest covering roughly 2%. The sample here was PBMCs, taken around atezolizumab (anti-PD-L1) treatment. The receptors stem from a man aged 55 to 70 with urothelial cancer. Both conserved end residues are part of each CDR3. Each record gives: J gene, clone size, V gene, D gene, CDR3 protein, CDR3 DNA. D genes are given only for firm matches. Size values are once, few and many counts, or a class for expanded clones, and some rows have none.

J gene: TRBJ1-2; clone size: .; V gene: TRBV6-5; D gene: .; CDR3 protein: CASSYAMGRNGYTF; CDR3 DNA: TGTGCCAGCAGTTACGCAATGGGGCGGAATGGCTACACCTTC
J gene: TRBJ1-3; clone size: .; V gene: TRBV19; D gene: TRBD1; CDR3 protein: CASSSGGPGNTIYF; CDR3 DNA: TGTGCCAGTAGTTCAGGGGGTCCAGGAAACACCATATATTTT
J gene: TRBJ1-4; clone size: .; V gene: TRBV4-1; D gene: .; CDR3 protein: CASSQGSGGIGEKLFF; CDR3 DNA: TGCGCCAGCAGCCAAGGGTCGGGTGGTATAGGTGAAAAACTGTTTTTT
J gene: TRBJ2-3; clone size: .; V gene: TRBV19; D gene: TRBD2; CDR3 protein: CASSLTSGGLDTQYF; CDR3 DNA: TGTGCCAGTAGTCTGACTAGCGGGGGGTTAGATACGCAGTATTTT
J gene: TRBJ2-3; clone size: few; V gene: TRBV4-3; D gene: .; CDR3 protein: CASSQAVGRRDTQYF; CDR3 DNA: TGCGCCAGCAGCCAAGCGGTAGGGAGAAGAGATACGCAGTATTTT
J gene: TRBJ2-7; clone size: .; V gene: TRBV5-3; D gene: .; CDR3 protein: CARSTAYTYEQYF; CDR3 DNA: TGTGCCAGAAGCACCGCGTATACCTACGAGCAGTACTTC
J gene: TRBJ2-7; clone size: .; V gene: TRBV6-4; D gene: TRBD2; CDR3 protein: CASTPLAAPSYEQYF; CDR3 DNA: TGTGCCAGCACCCCACTAGCGGCGCCCTCCTACGAGCAGTACTTC
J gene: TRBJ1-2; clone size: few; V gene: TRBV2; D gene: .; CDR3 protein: CASSDQGWGYTF; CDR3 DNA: TGTGCCAGCAGTGACCAGGGCTGGGGCTACACCTTC
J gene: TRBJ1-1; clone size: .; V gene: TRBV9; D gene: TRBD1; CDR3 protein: CASSPGDSPNTEAFF; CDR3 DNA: TGTGCCAGCAGCCCGGGGGACAGCCCGAACACTGAAGCTTTCTTT
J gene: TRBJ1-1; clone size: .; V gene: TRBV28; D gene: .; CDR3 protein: CASSGGSGADTEAFF; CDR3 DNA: TGTGCCAGCAGCGGGGGGAGTGGTGCGGACACTGAAGCTTTCTTT
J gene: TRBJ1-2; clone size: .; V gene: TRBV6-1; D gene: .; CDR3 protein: CASSPQSNYGYTF; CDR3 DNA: TGTGCCAGCAGTCCTCAGTCTAACTATGGCTACACCTTC
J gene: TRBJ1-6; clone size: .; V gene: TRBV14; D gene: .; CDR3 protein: CASSQGGTGITPLHF; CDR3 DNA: TGTGCCAGCAGCCAAGGAGGAACAGGGATAACACCCCTCCACTTT
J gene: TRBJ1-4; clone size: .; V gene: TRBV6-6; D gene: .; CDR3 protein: CASSYPAQREKLFF; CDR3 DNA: TGTGCCAGCAGTTACCCGGCCCAGAGGGAAAAACTGTTTTTT
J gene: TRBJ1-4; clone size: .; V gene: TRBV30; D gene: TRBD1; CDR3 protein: CAWSVQGQGKKLFF; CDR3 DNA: TGTGCCTGGAGTGTACAGGGACAGGGGAAAAAACTGTTTTTT
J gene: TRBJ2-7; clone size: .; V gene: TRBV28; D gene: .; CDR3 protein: CASRGAGQALYEQYF; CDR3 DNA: TGTGCCAGCAGGGGGGCAGGCCAGGCACTATACGAGCAGTACTTC
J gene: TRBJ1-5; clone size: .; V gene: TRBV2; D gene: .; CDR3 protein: CASSDLAVRPQHF; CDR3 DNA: TGTGCCAGCAGCGATTTAGCCGTGCGGCCCCAGCATTTT
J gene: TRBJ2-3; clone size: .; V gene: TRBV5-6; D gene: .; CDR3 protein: CASSAGRPSTDTQYF; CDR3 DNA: TGTGCCAGCAGCGCGGGACGGCCTAGCACAGATACGCAGTATTTT
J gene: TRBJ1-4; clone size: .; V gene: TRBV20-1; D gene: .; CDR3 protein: CSGSANEKLFF; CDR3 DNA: TGCAGCGGGTCGGCTAATGAAAAACTGTTTTTT
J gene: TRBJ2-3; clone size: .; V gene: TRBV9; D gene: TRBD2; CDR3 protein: CASSVEIGRVLTDTQYF; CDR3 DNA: TGTGCCAGCAGCGTAGAAATTGGGAGGGTGTTGACAGATACGCAGTATTTT
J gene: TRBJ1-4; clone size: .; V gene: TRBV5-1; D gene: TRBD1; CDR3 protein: CASSIGTASNEKLFF; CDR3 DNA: TGCGCCAGCAGCATCGGGACAGCGAGTAATGAAAAACTGTTTTTT
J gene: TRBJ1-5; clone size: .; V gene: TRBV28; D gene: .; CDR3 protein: CASTRNGYSNQPQHF; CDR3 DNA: TGTGCCAGCACCCGGAACGGGTATAGCAATCAGCCCCAGCATTTT
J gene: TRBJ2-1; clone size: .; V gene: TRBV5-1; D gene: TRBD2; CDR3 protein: CASRRTSGYNEQFF; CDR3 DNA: TGCGCCAGCAGAAGGACTAGCGGGTACAATGAGCAGTTCTTC
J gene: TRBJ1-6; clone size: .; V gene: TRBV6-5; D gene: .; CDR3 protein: CASSSRTALDNSPLHF; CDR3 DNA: TGTGCCAGCAGTTCCCGGACAGCCTTGGATAATTCACCCCTCCACTTT
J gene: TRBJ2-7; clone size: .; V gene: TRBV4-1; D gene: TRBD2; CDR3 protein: CASSALTSGPEQYF; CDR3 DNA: TGCGCCAGCAGCGCGCTAACTAGCGGTCCGGAGCAGTACTTC